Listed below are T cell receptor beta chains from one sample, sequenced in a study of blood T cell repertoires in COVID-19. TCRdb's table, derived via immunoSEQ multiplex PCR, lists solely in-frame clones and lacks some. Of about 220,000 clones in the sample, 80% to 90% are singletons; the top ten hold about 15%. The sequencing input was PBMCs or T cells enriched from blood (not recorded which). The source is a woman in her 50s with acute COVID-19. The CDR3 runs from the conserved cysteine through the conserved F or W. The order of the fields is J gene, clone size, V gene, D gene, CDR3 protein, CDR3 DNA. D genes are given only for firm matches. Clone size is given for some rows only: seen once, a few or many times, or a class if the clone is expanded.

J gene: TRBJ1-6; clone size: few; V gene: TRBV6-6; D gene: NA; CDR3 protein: CASSLVMGSSYNSPLHF; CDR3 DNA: TGTGCCAGCAGTCTCGTTATGGGGAGCTCCTATAATTCACCCCTCCACTTT
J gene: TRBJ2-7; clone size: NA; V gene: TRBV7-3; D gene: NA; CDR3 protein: CASSLDVGAYEQYF; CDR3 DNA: TGTGCCAGCAGCTTAGATGTAGGGGCCTACGAGCAGTACTTC
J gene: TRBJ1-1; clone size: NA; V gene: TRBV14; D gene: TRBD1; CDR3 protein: CASSPRQGTMNTEAFF; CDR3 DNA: TGTGCCAGCAGCCCCCGACAGGGAACAATGAACACTGAAGCTTTCTTT
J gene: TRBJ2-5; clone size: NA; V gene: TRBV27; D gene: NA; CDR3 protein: CASSAAATGPFQETQYF; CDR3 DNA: TGTGCCAGCAGTGCTGCAGCGACAGGTCCCTTCCAAGAGACCCAGTACTTC
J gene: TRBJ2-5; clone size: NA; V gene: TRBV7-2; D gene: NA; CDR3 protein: CASSLGLLETQYF; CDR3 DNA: TGTGCCAGCAGCTTAGGACTCCTAGAGACCCAGTACTTC
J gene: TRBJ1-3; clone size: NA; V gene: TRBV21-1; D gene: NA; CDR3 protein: CASTRTGEYSGNTIYF; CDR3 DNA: TGTGCCAGCACCAGGACAGGGGAGTACTCTGGAAACACCATATATTTT
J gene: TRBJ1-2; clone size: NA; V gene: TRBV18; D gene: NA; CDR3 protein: CASSRSREDGYTF; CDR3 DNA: TGTGCCAGCTCCCGGAGCAGGGAGGATGGCTACACCTTC
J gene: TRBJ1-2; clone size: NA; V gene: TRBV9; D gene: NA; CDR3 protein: CASSVDPDSTYGYTF; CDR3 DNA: TGTGCCAGCAGCGTAGATCCGGACAGCACCTACGGCTACACCTTC
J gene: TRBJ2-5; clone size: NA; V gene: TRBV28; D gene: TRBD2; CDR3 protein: CASRTSGRGKETQYF; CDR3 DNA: TGTGCCAGCAGAACTAGCGGGAGAGGGAAAGAGACCCAGTACTTC
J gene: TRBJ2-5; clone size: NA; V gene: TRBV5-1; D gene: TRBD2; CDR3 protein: CASSLVSGRGETQYF; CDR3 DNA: TGCGCCAGCAGCTTGGTTAGCGGGCGCGGAGAGACCCAGTACTTC
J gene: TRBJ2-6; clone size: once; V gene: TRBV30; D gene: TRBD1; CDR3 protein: CAWRTGLFSGANVLTF; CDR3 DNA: TGTGCCTGGAGGACAGGGCTTTTCTCTGGGGCCAACGTCCTGACTTTC
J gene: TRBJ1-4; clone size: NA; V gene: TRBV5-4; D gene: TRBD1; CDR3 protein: CASSLAGQINEKLFF; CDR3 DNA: TGTGCCAGCAGCTTGGCGGGACAGATTAATGAAAAACTGTTTTTT
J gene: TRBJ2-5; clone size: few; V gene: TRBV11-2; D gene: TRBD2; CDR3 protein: CASSFRTSRVETQYF; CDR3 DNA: TGTGCCAGCAGCTTTCGGACTAGCCGGGTAGAGACCCAGTACTTC
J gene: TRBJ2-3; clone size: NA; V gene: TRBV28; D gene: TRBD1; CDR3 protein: CASSFQGATDTQYF; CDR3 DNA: TGTGCCAGCAGTTTCCAGGGGGCTACAGATACGCAGTATTTT
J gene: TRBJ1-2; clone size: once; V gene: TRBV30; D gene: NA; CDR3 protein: CAWSVTGPNYGYTF; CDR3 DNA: TGTGCCTGGAGTGTTACAGGGCCTAACTATGGCTACACCTTC
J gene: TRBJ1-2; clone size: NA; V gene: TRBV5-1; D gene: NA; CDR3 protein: CASSLVAGMDGYTF; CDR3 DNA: TGCGCCAGCAGCTTGGTGGCAGGGATGGATGGCTACACCTTC
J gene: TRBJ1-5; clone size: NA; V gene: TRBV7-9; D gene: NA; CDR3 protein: CASSFSRDQPQHF; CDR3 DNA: TGTGCCAGCAGCTTTAGCCGGGATCAGCCCCAGCATTTT
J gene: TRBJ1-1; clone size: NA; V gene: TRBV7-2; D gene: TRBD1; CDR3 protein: CASSSTGMNTEAFF; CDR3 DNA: TGTGCCAGCAGCTCGACAGGGATGAACACTGAAGCTTTCTTT
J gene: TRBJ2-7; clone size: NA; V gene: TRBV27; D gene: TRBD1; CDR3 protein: CASSWTGSYEQYF; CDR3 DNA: TGTGCCAGCAGTTGGACAGGGTCCTACGAGCAGTACTTC
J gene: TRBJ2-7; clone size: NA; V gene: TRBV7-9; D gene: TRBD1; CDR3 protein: CASSLPGQGTYEQYF; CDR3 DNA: TGTGCCAGCAGCTTGCCTGGACAGGGGACCTACGAGCAGTACTTC
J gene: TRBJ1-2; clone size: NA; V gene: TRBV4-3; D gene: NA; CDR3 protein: CASSPLTDPNYGYTF; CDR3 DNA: TGCGCCAGCAGCCCGTTGACAGACCCTAACTATGGCTACACCTTC
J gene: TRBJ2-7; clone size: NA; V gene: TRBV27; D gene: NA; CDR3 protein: CASSNILGEQYF; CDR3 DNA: TGTGCCAGCAGCAACATACTAGGCGAGCAGTACTTC
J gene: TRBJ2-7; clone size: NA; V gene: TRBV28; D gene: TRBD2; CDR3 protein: CASSSGLDSYEQYF; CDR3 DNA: TGTGCCAGCAGTTCAGGACTAGACTCCTACGAGCAGTACTTC
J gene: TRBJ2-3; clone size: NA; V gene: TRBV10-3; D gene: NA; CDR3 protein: CAIREAATTDTQYF; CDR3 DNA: TGTGCCATTCGAGAAGCGGCAACCACAGATACGCAGTATTTT
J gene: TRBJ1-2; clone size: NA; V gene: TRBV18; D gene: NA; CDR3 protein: CASSPEGYYGYTF; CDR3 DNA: TGTGCCAGCTCACCAGAGGGTTACTATGGCTACACCTTC
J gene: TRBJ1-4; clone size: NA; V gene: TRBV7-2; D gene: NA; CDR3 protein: CASSLRRDNEKLFF; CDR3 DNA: TGTGCCAGCAGCTTGAGACGGGATAATGAAAAACTGTTTTTT
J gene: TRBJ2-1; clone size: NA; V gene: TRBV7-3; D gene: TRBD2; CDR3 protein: CASSLTSGGGEQFF; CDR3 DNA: TGTGCCAGCAGCTTAACTTCGGGCGGGGGTGAGCAGTTCTTC
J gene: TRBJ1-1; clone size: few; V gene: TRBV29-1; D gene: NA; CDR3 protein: CSVATGTNTEAFF; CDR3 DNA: TGCAGCGTTGCTACAGGGACGAACACTGAAGCTTTCTTT
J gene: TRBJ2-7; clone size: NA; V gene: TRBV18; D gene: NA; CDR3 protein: CASSPRYTGSNEQYF; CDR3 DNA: TGTGCCAGCTCACCCCGTTATACAGGGTCCAACGAGCAGTACTTC
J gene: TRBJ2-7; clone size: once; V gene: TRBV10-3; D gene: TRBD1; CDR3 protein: CAIQGDPYEQYF; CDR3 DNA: TGTGCCATCCAGGGGGACCCTTACGAGCAGTACTTC
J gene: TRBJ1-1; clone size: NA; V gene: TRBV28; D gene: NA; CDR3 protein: CASNSPSGGNTEAFF; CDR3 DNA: TGTGCCAGCAACTCCCCCTCGGGGGGGAACACTGAAGCTTTCTTT
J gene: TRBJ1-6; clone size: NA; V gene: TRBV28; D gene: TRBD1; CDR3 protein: CASSGRQGPSSPLHF; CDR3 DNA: TGTGCCAGCAGCGGGAGACAGGGCCCTAGTTCACCCCTCCACTTT
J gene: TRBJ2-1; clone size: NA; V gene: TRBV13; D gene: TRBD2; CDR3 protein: CASQSGSSSGEQFF; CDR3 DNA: TGTGCCAGTCAAAGCGGGAGTTCGTCTGGAGAGCAGTTCTTC
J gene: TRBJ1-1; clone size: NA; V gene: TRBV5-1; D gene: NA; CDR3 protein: CASSPGTILTEAFF; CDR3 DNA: TGCGCCAGCAGCCCAGGGACTATTCTCACTGAAGCTTTCTTT
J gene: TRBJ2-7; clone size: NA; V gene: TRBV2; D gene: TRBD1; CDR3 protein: CASSEGTGLPYEQYF; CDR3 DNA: TGTGCCAGCAGTGAAGGGACAGGGCTTCCCTACGAGCAGTACTTC
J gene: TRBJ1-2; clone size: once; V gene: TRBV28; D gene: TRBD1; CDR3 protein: CASRTDRASYGYTF; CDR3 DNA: TGTGCCAGCAGGACGGACAGGGCCTCCTATGGCTACACCTTC
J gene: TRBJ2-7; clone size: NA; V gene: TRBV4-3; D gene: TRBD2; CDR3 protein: CASSQDRLAGEQYF; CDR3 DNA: TGCGCCAGCAGCCAAGATAGACTAGCGGGTGAGCAGTACTTC
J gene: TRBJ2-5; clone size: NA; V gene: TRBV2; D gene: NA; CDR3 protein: CASSELERRGETQYF; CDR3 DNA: TGTGCCAGCAGTGAACTGGAAAGGAGGGGAGAGACCCAGTACTTC
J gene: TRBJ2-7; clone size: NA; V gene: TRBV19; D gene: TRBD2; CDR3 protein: CASSISGTSYEQYF; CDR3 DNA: TGTGCCAGTAGCATTAGCGGGACGTCCTACGAGCAGTACTTC
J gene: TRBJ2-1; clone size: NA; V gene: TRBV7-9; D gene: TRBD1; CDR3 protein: CASSLVGGQGNEQFF; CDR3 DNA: TGTGCCAGCAGCTTAGTGGGCGGACAGGGGAATGAGCAGTTCTTC